One TCR beta chain is described in this entry. The antigen is unknown. Researchers took blood at baseline, on cycle 4 day 1, and on cycle 7 day 1. The data are from a study of OX40 agonist ivuxolimab in advanced cancers. Study-level results: At 0.1 to 3.0 mg/kg and by week 6, clonal expansion occurred in CD4+ and CD8+ blood T cells. CD8+ T cells averaged more expanded clones than CD4+.

Generated by immunoSEQ multiplex PCR, the TCRdb table keeps only in-frame clones and is missing some. The sample records 70,000 to 100,000 clones, under 90% being singletons. CDR1 and CDR2 (germline): MNHNS, SASEGT. CDR3 length: 13 amino acids. Trimming shortened V by 6 bases and J by 2 bases, and 10 bases separated the two germline ends. The chain carries TRBV6-1 and TRBJ1-2; D unclear. The clonotype comes from an adult with an advanced solid tumor such as melanoma, head and neck, liver or kidney cancer. This sample comprised CD4+ or CD8+ T cells sorted from blood, obtained in a trial of the OX40 agonist ivuxolimab. The chain's CDR3 is CASSPGSNYGYTF. CDR3 nucleotides: TGTGCCAGCAGCCCCGGGAGCAACTATGGCTACACCTTC.